Following are 22 T cell receptor beta chains from one sample sequenced in a study of blood T cell repertoires in COVID-19. Sequencing was performed with immunoSEQ multiplex PCR; in TCRdb, only in-frame clones are kept and a portion is missing. Seen here are approximately 76,000 clones, 85% observed once, and the top ten hold around 32%. Sequencing was performed on peripheral blood. Receptor source: a woman aged 80 or over with active or convalescent COVID-19.

V gene TRBV29-1 combines with J gene TRBJ1-2, with D possibly being TRBD1 (5 bases). Germline V gene lookup returns CDR1 SQVTM and CDR2 ANQGSEA. The CDR3 has 14 amino acids. Trimming removed 5 bases from V and 8 bases from J, with 21 bases in between. The chain's CDR3 is CSVKVAQQERGYTF. For the CDR3, the DNA is TGCAGCGTTAAGGTCGCCCAACAGGAAAGGGGCTACACCTTC.

The CDR3 region is CATSRDRQAYEQYF. The CDR3 DNA reads as TGTGCCACCAGCAGAGATAGACAGGCCTACGAGCAGTACTTC. The chain recombines TRBV15 with TRBJ2-7; a weak D match, TRBD1 (6 bases). Germline CDR1 LNHNV, CDR2 YYDKDF (reference sequence). The V end lost 0 bases, the J end lost 2 bases, and 8 bases lay between the germline ends. This CDR3 comprises 14 residues.

CDR3 in amino acids: CASSLRGTVPETQYF. The CDR3 bases are TGTGCCAGCAGCTTAAGGGGGACAGTCCCAGAGACCCAGTACTTC. The chain joins TRBV13 to TRBJ2-5; 7 bases fit TRBD1. The trim removed 2 bases at V and 4 bases at J, leaving 7 bases unmatched. The CDR3 covers 15 residues. CDR1 PRHDT and CDR2 FYEKMQ come from the germline V gene (reference sequence).

The CDR3 spells CASSPQTDSFNTEAFF. CDR3 coding DNA: TGTGCCAGCAGCCCGCAGACAGATTCTTTTAACACTGAAGCTTTCTTT. The J gene is TRBJ1-1, the V gene TRBV4-2, with D possibly TRBD1 on 5 matching bases. Trimming shortened V by 4 bases and J by 2 bases, and 17 bases separated the two germline ends. Germline CDR1 LGHNA, CDR2 YNFKEQ. The CDR3 is 16 residues long.

CDR3 in amino acids: CASSLRGRYTGELFF. As DNA, the CDR3 is TGTGCCAGCAGCTTGAGGGGGAGATACACCGGGGAGCTGTTTTTT. This rearrangement joins TRBV5-8 to TRBJ2-2; the D gene is possibly TRBD1 (6 bases). The CDR3 covers 15 residues. V shed 1 base and J shed 3 bases, with 10 bases lying between them. Per the germline V gene, CDR1 is SGHTS and CDR2 is YDEGEE.

The V call is TRBV19, the J call TRBJ2-2, with D possibly being TRBD1 (5 bases). In germline, CDR1 is LNHDA, CDR2 SQIVND (reference sequence). The CDR3 has 14 residues. The germline V and J ends were trimmed by 7 bases and 3 bases, with 12 bases remaining between them. In nucleotides, the CDR3 is TGTGCCAGTACGGAACAGGTAGACACCGGGGAGCTGTTTTTT. Its protein is CASTEQVDTGELFF.

V is TRBV15 and J is TRBJ2-1; perhaps TRBD1 as D (6 bases). The V and J ends lost 2 bases and 4 bases respectively, with 15 bases between them. Germline values: CDR1 LNHNV, CDR2 YYDKDF (reference sequence). The CDR3 has 16 amino acids. CDR3 loop: CATSRPRGYDYNEQFF. The CDR3 nucleotides read TGTGCCACCAGCAGACCGAGGGGGTACGATTACAATGAGCAGTTCTTC.

The V and J genes are TRBV4-3 and TRBJ2-7; no clear D gene. Germline CDR1 and CDR2: LGHNA and YSLEER. This CDR3 region has 13 residues. Trimming removed 0 bases from V and 4 bases from J, with 7 bases in between. DNA for the CDR3: TGCGCCAGCAGCCAAGATCTCCCTTACGAGCAGTACTTC. Translating it yields CASSQDLPYEQYF.

The chain couples TRBV6-2 or TRBV6-3 to TRBJ2-4; TRBD1 matches 8 bases. Losses at the gene ends were 6 bases for V and 9 bases for J; bases not matched to a gene: 7. The CDR3 sequence is 13 residues long. Germline V gene data show CDR1 as MNHEY and CDR2 as SVGEGT. The DNA for the CDR3 is TGTGCCAGCAGCTCGGACAGGGCGGGCATTCAGTACTTC. Protein product: CASSSDRAGIQYF.

This chain uses TRBV10-3 with TRBJ1-4; 7 bases match TRBD1. Germline trimming cut 6 bases from V and 3 bases from J; bases unmatched to any gene: 4. CDR1 and CDR2 from the germline V gene are ENHRY and SYGVKD. The CDR3 has 14 residues. The CDR3 here is CAISQGQSNEKLFF. As DNA, the CDR3 is TGTGCCATCAGCCAGGGACAGTCTAATGAAAAACTGTTTTTT.

The chain uses TRBV25-1 and TRBJ1-1; maybe TRBD1 (6 bases). CDR1 is MGHDK, CDR2 SYGVNS, per germline. Trimming removed 2 bases from V and 2 bases from J, with 15 bases in between. CDR3 length: 16 amino acids. CDR3: CASSEGSGAFNTEAFF. CDR3 bases: TGTGCCAGCAGTGAAGGATCAGGGGCATTTAACACTGAAGCTTTCTTT.

This chain links TRBV12-3 or TRBV12-4 with TRBJ1-5, with D perhaps TRBD1 (6 bases). CDR3 length equals 13 residues. The V end lost 5 bases, the J end lost 7 bases, and 12 bases lay between the germline ends. CDR3 amino acids: CASSGSGDQPQHF. Written as DNA, the CDR3 is TGTGCCAGCAGTGGTTCAGGGGACCAGCCCCAGCATTTT.

The genes are TRBV30 and TRBJ2-5, with 7 bases aligning to TRBD1. The germline CDR1 and CDR2 sequences are GTSNPN and SVGIG (reference sequence). The ends lost 6 bases at V and 5 bases at J; junction bases unmatched: 12. The CDR3 is 14 residues long. The CDR3 reads CACFHRGQRETQYF. CDR3 nucleotides: TGTGCCTGCTTCCACAGGGGTCAGCGGGAGACCCAGTACTTC.

J is TRBJ2-7 and V is TRBV5-8; maybe TRBD1 (6 bases). The CDR3 is made up of 13 amino acids. The ends were cut back, 4 bases at V and 2 bases at J, with 10 bases in the middle. Germline-derived CDR1 and CDR2 are SGHTS and YDEGEE. CDR3 sequence (DNA): TGTGCCAGCAGCCCCGACAGGACCTACGAGCAGTACTTC. Protein: CASSPDRTYEQYF.

This clone was observed a handful of times. The J gene is TRBJ2-5, the V gene TRBV7-3; a weak D match, TRBD2 (6 bases). This CDR3 has 14 amino acids. The germline gives CDR1 SGHTA, CDR2 FQGTGA. V was shortened by 4 bases and J by 5 bases, with 14 bases between the two germline ends. CDR3 DNA sequence: TGTGCCAGCAGCTCCGGGACTCCGGGGGAGACCCAGTACTTC. It translates to CASSSGTPGETQYF.

The chain combines TRBV19 with TRBJ2-3, with 9 bases aligning to TRBD1. The trim removed 4 bases at V and 10 bases at J, leaving 12 bases unmatched. Germline lookup yields CDR1 LNHDA and CDR2 SQIVND (reference sequence). The CDR3 has 15 residues. DNA of the CDR3: TGTGCCAGTAGTACCGACAGGGGGTCAGGTATTGCGCAGTATTTT. This sequence encodes CASSTDRGSGIAQYF. The entire variable domain, with the rest obtained from reference TRBV19 and TRBJ2-3, is as follows: DGGITQSPKYLFRKEGQNVTLSCEQNLNHDAMYWYRQDPGQGLRLIYYSQIVNDFQKGDIAEGYSVSREKKESFPLTVTSAQKNPTAFYLCASSTDRGSGIAQYFGPGTRLTVL.

The chain has TRBV6-2 or TRBV6-3 and TRBJ1-1, with unresolved D. Germline V gives CDR1 MNHEY, CDR2 SVGEGT. Trimming left V 4 bases short and J 1 base short, with 19 bases between. This CDR3 has 17 amino acids. In DNA, the CDR3 is TGTGCCAGCAGTTGGAACCTCTTCCTTCCAGGGAACACTGAAGCTTTCTTT. Translating it yields CASSWNLFLPGNTEAFF.

This chain links TRBV7-2 with TRBJ1-1; D is ambiguous. V lost 7 bases, J lost 5 bases, and 14 bases lay in between. This CDR3 is 13 amino acids long. Germline CDR1 reads SGHTA; CDR2 reads FQGNSA. CDR3 nucleotides: TGTGCCAGCACCTCCCAGGCGCAAACTGAAGCTTTCTTT. The encoded protein is CASTSQAQTEAFF.

The chain has TRBV4-1 and TRBJ1-6; D possibly corresponds to TRBD1 (6 bases). CDR1 and CDR2 from the germline V gene are MGHRA and YSYEKL. V dropped 4 bases and J dropped 10 bases, with 14 bases sitting between them. The CDR3 runs to 14 residues. DNA of the CDR3: TGCGCCAGCAGCCCGGTCCAGGGGAACTCACCCCTCCACTTT. Translating gives CASSPVQGNSPLHF.

This clone has only one observation. This rearrangement joins TRBV4-3 to TRBJ2-7; 7 bases are a match to TRBD2. J was trimmed by 3 bases and V by 2 bases; bases with no gene match: 4. The length of the CDR3 is 14 residues. The germline V gene has CDR1 LGHNA and CDR2 YSLEER. CDR3 loop: CASSQSRGDYEQYF. The CDR3 nucleotides read TGCGCCAGCAGCCAATCACGGGGGGACTACGAGCAGTACTTC.

The CDR3 region has the DNA TGTGCCAGCAGAATAGGGACAGGGGGAAAGTTCGACTATGGCTACACCTTC. It yields the protein CASRIGTGGKFDYGYTF. The genes are TRBV7-8 and TRBJ1-2, with TRBD1 matching 11 bases. This CDR3 has 17 residues. Trimming removed 6 bases from V and 3 bases from J; junction bases left unmatched: 12. Germline loops: CDR1 SGHVS, CDR2 FQNEAQ.

This clone was observed a handful of times. V usage is TRBV3-1 (or the pseudogene TRBV3-2) and J usage is TRBJ1-4; maybe TRBD1 (5 bases). This CDR3 contains 13 residues. CDR1 LGHDT and CDR2 YNNKEL come from the germline V gene (reference sequence). Trimming stripped 1 base from V and 6 bases from J, with 6 bases between. CDR3 DNA: TGTGCCAGCAGCCAAGGCAGGGATGAAAAACTGTTTTTT. It yields the protein CASSQGRDEKLFF.